At least ten counts were recorded for the clone carrying this T cell receptor beta chain. Its antigen is as yet unknown. The data stem from a study of neurological immune-mediated disorders. Findings and caveats of the study: While HTLV-1-associated myelopathy showed the greatest TCR clonal expansion, multiple sclerosis showed the least, falling below healthy controls. When the repertoires were sorted by phylogenetic grouping, those of 18 of 34 multiple sclerosis patients ended up in one related-CDR3 cluster, a possible signature. For the multiple sclerosis repertoire cluster, no association with any clinical or MRI feature was found.

The cDNA was produced through 5'RACE with 10-nucleotide random UMIs. TCRdb recomputed calls from the 5' RACE reads with MiXCR, one row per CDR3 protein. The sample consists of about 27,000 distinct CDR3 sequences, roughly 2.7% of them appearing once. Germline CDR1 is SGHRS and CDR2 is YFSETQ. V was pared by 0 bases and J by 2 bases, with 8 bases between. CDR3 length: 14 amino acids. This clonotype originated in a woman in her fifties or sixties with multiple sclerosis. This chain connects TRBV5-1 to TRBJ1-1; D may be TRBD1 (6 bases). Sequencing was carried out using PBMCs. As DNA, the CDR3 is TGCGCCAGCAGCTTGGGCAGGGGTAACACTGAAGCTTTCTTT. It specifies CASSLGRGNTEAFF. The whole variable domain, filled in from reference TRBV5-1 and TRBJ1-1, reads KAGVTQTPRYLIKTRGQQVTLSCSPISGHRSVSWYQQTPGQGLQFLFEYFSETQRNKGNFPGRFSGRQFSNSRSEMNVSTLELGDSALYLCASSLGRGNTEAFFGQGTRLTVV.